One sample yielded the 5 T cell receptor beta chains listed below, sequenced in a study of human T cells and chemical hapten exposure. Noted time point: patch test 1, 2 weeks after DPC sensitization. Treatment of the sample: therapeutic diphenylcyclopropenone sensitization with weekly scalp DPC. Using its own MiXCR run on the RACE reads, TCRdb lists one record per CDR3 protein. The sample lists approximately 400,000 distinct CDR3 sequences, nearly 5% occurring once. The sample was whole blood, taken in connection with sensitization to the hapten diphenylcyclopropenone (DPC). These receptors all come from a woman aged 45-65 years with alopecia areata. Some clones in this sample may be carry-over from other donors' samples.

At least ten counts were recorded for this clonotype. This CDR3 is CASSLEGGSGANVLTF. In nucleotides, the CDR3 is TGTGCCAGCAGCTTAGAAGGGGGCTCTGGGGCCAACGTCCTGACTTTC. V and J are TRBV11-2 and TRBJ2-6, with D possibly being TRBD1 (6 bases). Trimming stripped 0 bases from V and 0 bases from J, with 6 bases between. The CDR3 extends over 16 amino acids. CDR1 and CDR2 from the germline V gene are SGHAT and FQNNGV.

This clonotype showed up many times. This chain links TRBV1 with TRBJ1-1. TRBV1 is termed a pseudogene. The CDR3 is 13 amino acids. CDR3 DNA: TGCACCAGCAGCCAAGAGATACGGGAGCGAGCTTTCTTT. It codes for CTSSQEIRERAFF.

This clonotype has more than one count but fewer than ten. The rearrangement joins TRBV15 to TRBJ2-7, with TRBD2 identical over 10 bases. The CDR3 has 14 amino acids. V was pared by 3 bases and J by 7 bases, with 6 bases of the junction left unmatched. CDR1 is LNHNV, CDR2 YYDKDF, per germline (reference sequence). The CDR3 DNA sequence: TGTGCCACCAGCAGCCAGCGGGGGGGCCGGGAGCAGTACTTC. Its protein product is CATSSQRGGREQYF.

Note on this clonotype: A much larger clone differs by one base, so this may be a read error. This chain connects TRBV6-6 to TRBJ1-1; D unclear. V lost 7 bases to trimming and J lost 1 base, with 1 base between them. The germline V gene encodes CDR1 MNHNY and CDR2 SVGAGI (reference sequence). The CDR3 spans 10 residues. As DNA, the CDR3 is TGTGCCAGCACGAACACTGAAGCTTTCTTT. Its translation is CASTNTEAFF.

This clonotype came up a few times. This chain links TRBV20-1 with TRBJ2-1; 12 nucleotides align to TRBD2. Unmatched junction bases numbered 6, after V lost 6 bases and J lost 9 bases. Germline values: CDR1 DFQATT, CDR2 SNEGSKA (reference sequence). The CDR3 loop spans 13 amino acids. DNA for the CDR3: TGCAGTGCATCTAGCGGGGGGGCAGGTGAGCAGTTCTTC. Protein: CSASSGGAGEQFF.